Below, one T cell receptor beta chain is given with its context. Its cognate antigen has yet to be identified. No much larger clonotype is one base removed from it; base qualities were not supplied. This entry belongs to a study of blood T cell repertoires in COVID-19 (dated by TCRdb to between 2020 and 2021). In the study overall: The collaborator samples originated in the United States, Italy and Spain and spanned the acute and convalescent phases of COVID-19. The material from the prospective study consisted of cDNA or gDNA derived from T cells, B-cell-depleted T cells, or PBMCs. Subjects who had been exposed to COVID-19, were actively infected with it, or had recovered from it provided the deeply sampled blood TCRbeta repertoires that made up the dataset. The repertoires were released in a freely available public database meant as a resource for research on the immune response to SARS-CoV-2. The samples were drawn from the first 160 participants of the ongoing ImmuneRACE study and from some 1,300 subjects provided by 6 global collaborators. Sample metadata almost always included a de-identified subject ID, COVID-19 status, age in years and sex. Where HLA class I and class II types were available, the types were taken from metadata supplied by the sample provider, not from assay-based typing. Paper-wide results and their limitations: Clinical and demographic metadata were provided uncurated, with the amount varying by source and participant.

The immunoSEQ Assay, a bias-controlled multiplex PCR, was used to amplify TCRbeta CDR3 regions from genomic DNA. From the authors' description of their analysis: Nucleated cell counts per sample were estimated from amplification of reference gene primers within the assay. To quantify the absolute abundance of each unique TCRbeta CDR3 rearrangement, sequence reads were collapsed and filtered. For each sample, productive Simpson clonality was calculated as the square root of Simpson's diversity index across productive rearrangements. Held by TCRdb, this immuneACCESS table contains in-frame sequences only and omits some clones. Under half of the omission traces to an unresolved V gene where checked; the cause of the rest is unknown. V, J and clone size are those of that table, while D and trimming were read from the DNA. The sample has 300,000 to 350,000 clones on record, about 86% of them singletons. The top ten hold approximately 4.6% of the sample.

In the prospective study, participants were roughly 18 to 100 years old, resided in 20 to 30 geographic areas of the United States, and were enrolled through a virtual design. To assign participants to cohorts, the prospective study relied on clinical history that participants themselves reported in a screening survey and a study questionnaire. Mobile phlebotomists in the prospective study collected whole blood, serum and a nasopharyngeal or oropharyngeal swab from every participant. Additional blood draws and questionnaires over an approximately two-month period could optionally be provided by prospective study participants. Before DNA extraction, blood samples from the prospective study were shipped at room temperature or frozen. The CDR3 contains 15 residues, cysteine and phenylalanine counted. The CDR3 DNA has 45 bases and is translated from base 1. Via the germline V gene, CDR1 is MGHDK and CDR2 SYGVNS. V is cut by 3 bases and J by 6 bases, and the space between the germline ends is 17 bases.

The sequence is built from TRBV25-1 and TRBJ1-1; the D gene is not confidently resolved. The TCR originated in a middle-aged woman with acute COVID-19. Material: PBMCs or T cells enriched from blood (not recorded which). The DNA sequence is given as TGTGCCAGCAGTGAGAGTCTCACGACGGGTTCTGAAGCTTTCTTT. The encoded protein is CASSESLTTGSEAFF.